Following are 21 T cell receptor beta chains from one sample sequenced in a study of OX40 agonist ivuxolimab in advanced cancers. The repertoire was sequenced with immunoSEQ multiplex PCR; TCRdb's copy has only in-frame clones and lacks some. The data show 65,000 to 90,000 clones, about 88% seen once. Sequencing used CD4+ or CD8+ T cells sorted from blood, obtained in a trial of the OX40 agonist ivuxolimab. Every receptor here comes from an adult with an advanced solid tumor such as melanoma, head and neck, liver or kidney cancer.

The chain couples TRBV5-5 to TRBJ2-7, with 12 bases identical to TRBD1. V shed 4 bases, J shed 3 bases, and the junction held 5 bases outside the gene matches. Germline CDR1 is SGHKS and CDR2 is YYEKEE (reference sequence). The CDR3 has 15 residues. The CDR3 nucleotides are TGTGCCAGCAGCCCGGGACAGGGGGCCTACTACGAGCAGTACTTC. The encoded protein is CASSPGQGAYYEQYF.

The chain is built from TRBV2 and TRBJ2-6; 12 nucleotides align to TRBD1. In germline, CDR1 is SNHLY, CDR2 FYNNEI. V dropped 8 bases and J dropped 2; count of bases not matched to a gene: 7. CDR3 length equals 17 residues. The CDR3 loop is CASEPGQGAPGANVLTF. CDR3 bases: TGTGCCAGCGAGCCGGGACAGGGGGCGCCTGGGGCCAACGTCCTGACTTTC. The complete variable domain, with remaining parts taken from reference TRBV2 and TRBJ2-6, reads EPEVTQTPSHQVTQMGQEVILRCVPISNHLYFYWYRQILGQKVEFLVSFYNNEISEKSEIFDDQFSVERPDGSNFTLKIRSTKLEDSAMYFCASEPGQGAPGANVLTFGAGSRLTVL.

The chain uses TRBV11-2 and TRBJ1-6; TRBD1 might be the D (6 bases). The ends were cut back, 6 bases at V and 11 bases at J, with 14 bases in the middle. CDR1 and CDR2 (germline): SGHAT, FQNNGV. The CDR3 sequence is 13 residues long. The CDR3 region is CASRSRDITPLHF. The CDR3 bases are TGTGCCAGCAGATCCCGGGACATCACACCCCTCCACTTT.

V and J are TRBV19 and TRBJ1-1; 7 bases align to TRBD1. The V segment lost 5 bases and the J segment 5 bases; nucleotides outside the gene matches: 5. The CDR3 covers 13 residues. CDR1 is LNHDA, CDR2 SQIVND, per germline (reference sequence). Here the CDR3 reads CASSRQGKTEAFF. DNA for the CDR3: TGTGCCAGTAGTCGACAGGGAAAAACTGAAGCTTTCTTT.

The CDR3 DNA follows: TGTGCCAGCAGCAACAGGGGGGCGAATGAAAAACTGTTTTTT. Its translation is CASSNRGANEKLFF. V gene TRBV2 combines with J gene TRBJ1-4; 8 bases are shared with TRBD1. This CDR3 region has 14 residues. From germline, CDR1 is SNHLY and CDR2 FYNNEI. Trimming took 6 bases from V and 5 from J; bases not matched to a gene: 5.

The V call is TRBV7-9, the J call TRBJ2-3; possible D gene TRBD1, 5 bases. The germline V and J ends were trimmed by 5 bases and 5 bases, with 17 bases remaining between them. The CDR3 has 15 amino acids. Per germline, CDR1 SEHNR and CDR2 FQNEAQ (reference sequence). The CDR3: CASSDRLGAGDTQYF. CDR3 coding DNA: TGTGCCAGCAGCGATCGTTTAGGGGCAGGAGATACGCAGTATTTT. Full variable domain (outside the CDR3, taken from reference TRBV7-9 and TRBJ2-3): DTGVSQNPRHKITKRGQNVTFRCDPISEHNRLYWYRQTLGQGPEFLTYFQNEAQLEKSRLLSDRFSAERPKGSFSTLEIQRTEQGDSAMYLCASSDRLGAGDTQYFGPGTRLTVL.

The genes are TRBV30 and TRBJ1-1, with D perhaps matching TRBD1 (6 bases). The germline CDR1 and CDR2 sequences are GTSNPN and SVGIG (reference sequence). V dropped 4 bases and J dropped 6 bases, with 21 bases sitting between them. This CDR3 is built from 15 residues. CDR3 region: CAWTRIGGRNPEAFF. In nucleotides, the CDR3 is TGTGCCTGGACCCGGATCGGGGGGCGCAACCCTGAAGCTTTCTTT.

The CDR3 DNA sequence: TGTGCCAGCAAATCGGACAGCAATCAGCCCCAGCATTTT. It codes for CASKSDSNQPQHF. The rearrangement joins TRBV2 to TRBJ1-5; no reliable D call. Germline-derived CDR1 and CDR2 are SNHLY and FYNNEI. The CDR3 runs to 13 residues. V gave up 7 bases and J gave up 1 base, with 8 bases separating them.

This chain uses TRBV25-1 with TRBJ1-2; TRBD1 aligns across 7 bases. Germline-derived CDR1 and CDR2 are MGHDK and SYGVNS. The CDR3 sequence is 15 residues long. Trimming removed 2 bases from V and 4 bases from J; junction bases left unmatched: 7. The CDR3 here is CASSEGNRGSYGYTF. CDR3 DNA: TGTGCCAGCAGTGAAGGTAACAGGGGTAGCTATGGCTACACCTTC.

This rearrangement joins TRBV7-9 to TRBJ2-7; 9 nucleotides agree with TRBD2. In germline, CDR1 is SEHNR, CDR2 FQNEAQ (reference sequence). The CDR3 extends over 14 amino acids. J lost 1 base, V lost 4 bases, and 2 bases had no gene match. CDR3: CASSSAGGSYEQYF. CDR3 bases: TGTGCCAGCAGCTCAGCGGGGGGATCCTACGAGCAGTACTTC.

The chain carries TRBV10-3 and TRBJ1-1; 8 bases agree with TRBD1. The CDR3 has 14 residues. From germline, CDR1 is ENHRY and CDR2 SYGVKD. V dropped 4 bases and J dropped 5; count of bases not matched to a gene: 6. CDR3 residues: CAISATGDGTEAFF. CDR3 DNA sequence: TGTGCCATCAGTGCGACAGGGGACGGGACTGAAGCTTTCTTT.

This clone is a singleton in its sample. The chain joins TRBV5-4 to TRBJ1-1, with no clear D. V was clipped by 4 bases and J by 2 bases, with 12 bases between them. The CDR3 loop spans 14 amino acids. CDR1 and CDR2 (germline): SGHNT, YYREEE (reference sequence). Written as DNA, the CDR3 is TGTGCCAGCAGCGTGGGGTACGTAAACACTGAAGCTTTCTTT. This codes for CASSVGYVNTEAFF.

This clone appeared a single time. J is TRBJ2-2 and V is TRBV5-4; no clear D gene. Trimming removed 0 bases from V and 1 base from J, with 10 bases in between. The CDR3 consists of 16 residues. Germline-derived CDR1 and CDR2 are SGHNT and YYREEE (reference sequence). CDR3 DNA sequence: TGTGCCAGCAGCTTGGGTACGCTGGGGAACACCGGGGAGCTGTTTTTT. This translates into CASSLGTLGNTGELFF.

This clone was picked up a small number of times. V and J are TRBV7-6 and TRBJ1-5; D ambiguous. The germline V gene has CDR1 SGHVS and CDR2 FNYEAQ. The V end was cut by 5 bases, the J end by 7 bases, with 15 bases between. This CDR3 spans 14 amino acids. The CDR3 here is CASSPDLAGQPQHF. CDR3 DNA sequence: TGTGCCAGCAGCCCCGATTTAGCGGGACAGCCCCAGCATTTT.

The V and J genes are TRBV11-2 and TRBJ1-3; D remains ambiguous. The V end lost 5 bases, the J end lost 0 bases, and 17 bases lay between the germline ends. The V gene's germline CDR1 is SGHAT and CDR2 FQNNGV. The CDR3 consists of 17 residues. The CDR3 loop reads CASSPTLNRASGNTIYF. CDR3 sequence (DNA): TGTGCCAGCAGCCCAACTCTCAATCGAGCCTCTGGAAACACCATATATTTT.

V usage is TRBV19 and J usage is TRBJ1-1, with 7 bases fitting TRBD1. The CDR3 loop spans 14 amino acids. The V segment lost 6 bases and the J segment 2 bases; nucleotides outside the gene matches: 6. In germline, CDR1 is LNHDA, CDR2 SQIVND (reference sequence). CDR3 in amino acids: CASRLQGVNTEAFF. The CDR3 nucleotides are TGTGCCAGTAGGTTGCAGGGGGTCAACACTGAAGCTTTCTTT.

The chain carries TRBV27 and TRBJ2-1; D not certain. Deletions cut 6 bases from V and 0 bases from J, with 6 bases between. Germline V gene lookup returns CDR1 MNHEY and CDR2 SMNVEV (reference sequence). This CDR3 contains 13 residues. CDR3 nucleotides: TGTGCCAGCAGACCCAGCTCCTACAATGAGCAGTTCTTC. Translated, it gives CASRPSSYNEQFF.

The J gene is TRBJ1-4, the V gene TRBV6-1; no firm D call. The CDR3 loop spans 14 amino acids. Deletions cut 2 bases from V and 11 bases from J, with 15 bases between. CDR1 is MNHNS and CDR2 is SASEGT in the germline V gene. The CDR3 sequence: CASSERTGNSKLFF. The CDR3 DNA is TGTGCCAGCAGTGAAAGGACTGGGAACAGTAAACTGTTTTTT.

This chain links TRBV6-6 with TRBJ2-1, with no clear D. Trimming cost V 0 bases and J 6 bases, with 3 bases left between them. The CDR3 is 12 amino acids. Looked up from germline, CDR1 is MNHNY and CDR2 is SVGAGI (reference sequence). The CDR3 spells CASSYSSNEQFF. In DNA, the CDR3 is TGTGCCAGCAGTTACTCAAGCAATGAGCAGTTCTTC.

The rearrangement links TRBV5-1 to TRBJ2-5, with 11 bases identical to TRBD1. V lost 2 bases to trimming and J lost 4 bases; unmatched junction nucleotides: 1. The CDR3 length is 14 residues. Per the germline V gene, CDR1 is SGHRS and CDR2 is YFSETQ. CDR3 amino acids: CASSLGTGGETQYF. The CDR3 DNA follows: TGCGCCAGCAGCTTAGGGACAGGGGGAGAGACCCAGTACTTC.

This chain links TRBV30 with TRBJ1-5; TRBD1 matches 7 bases. CDR3 length: 13 residues. Germline lookup yields CDR1 GTSNPN and CDR2 SVGIG (reference sequence). V dropped 5 bases and J dropped 0; count of bases not matched to a gene: 1. In DNA form, the CDR3 reads TGTGCCTGGGGGACAGATAGCAATCAGCCCCAGCATTTT. Translation: CAWGTDSNQPQHF.